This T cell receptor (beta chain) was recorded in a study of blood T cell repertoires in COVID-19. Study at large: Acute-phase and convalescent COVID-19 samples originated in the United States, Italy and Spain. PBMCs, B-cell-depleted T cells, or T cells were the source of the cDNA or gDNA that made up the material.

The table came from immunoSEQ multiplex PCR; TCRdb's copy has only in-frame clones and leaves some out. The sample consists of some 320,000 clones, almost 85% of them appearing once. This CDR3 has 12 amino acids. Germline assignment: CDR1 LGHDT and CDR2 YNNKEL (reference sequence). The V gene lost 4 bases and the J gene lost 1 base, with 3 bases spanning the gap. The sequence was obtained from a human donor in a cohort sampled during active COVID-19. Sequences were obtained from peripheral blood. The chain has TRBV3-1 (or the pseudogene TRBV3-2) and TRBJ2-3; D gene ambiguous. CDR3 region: CASSLGTDTQYF. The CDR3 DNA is TGTGCCAGCAGCCTAGGCACAGATACGCAGTATTTT.